This T cell receptor (beta chain) was recorded in a study of blood T cell repertoires in COVID-19. Turning to the study itself: COVID-19 samples, acute and convalescent, were from the United States, Italy and Spain. From T cells, B-cell-depleted T cells, or PBMCs came the material, which was cDNA or gDNA.

Source study methods: Amplification from reference gene primers served as the basis for estimated nucleated cell counts. This table comes from immunoSEQ multiplex PCR, and its TCRdb copy is limited to in-frame clones, with some not included. The V and J calls and clone size come from that table; D and trimming were worked out from the DNA. The repertoire consists of about 380,000 clones, with around 91% occurring once and the leading ten covering 6.5%. Trimming took 1 base from V and 3 from J; bases not matched to a gene: 4. This CDR3 is 15 amino acids long. CDR1 LGHNA and CDR2 YSLEER come from the germline V gene.

This receptor was identified in a man in his late teens or twenties with active or convalescent COVID-19. The V gene is TRBV4-3, the J gene TRBJ2-3; TRBD2 agrees at 7 bases. Sequencing was performed on peripheral blood. The CDR3 region is CASSQGRLATDTQYF. CDR3 bases: TGCGCCAGCAGCCAAGGCCGACTAGCAACAGATACGCAGTATTTT.